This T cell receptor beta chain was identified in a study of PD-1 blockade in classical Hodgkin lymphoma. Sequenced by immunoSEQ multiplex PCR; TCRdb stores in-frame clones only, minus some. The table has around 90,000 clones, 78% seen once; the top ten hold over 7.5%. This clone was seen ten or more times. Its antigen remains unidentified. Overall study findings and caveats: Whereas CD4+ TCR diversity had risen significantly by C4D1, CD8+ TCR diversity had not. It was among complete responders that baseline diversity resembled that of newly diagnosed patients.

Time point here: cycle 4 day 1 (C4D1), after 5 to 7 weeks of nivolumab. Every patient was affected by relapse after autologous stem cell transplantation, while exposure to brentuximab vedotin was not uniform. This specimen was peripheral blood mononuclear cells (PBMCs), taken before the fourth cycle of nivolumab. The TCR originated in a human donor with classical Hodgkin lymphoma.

CDR3 sequence reads: CASSLATRRLAGELFF. The CDR3 region has the DNA TGTGCCAGCAGCTTAGCCACCAGGCGACTTGCGGGAGAGTTGTTTTTT. The chain recombines TRBV7-2 with TRBJ2-2; 7 positions match TRBD2. V was pared by 0 bases and J by 15 bases, with 16 bases of the junction left unmatched. The CDR3 is 16 residues long. The V gene's germline CDR1 is SGHTA and CDR2 FQGNSA. Full variable domain (missing parts from reference TRBV7-2 and TRBJ2-2): GAGVSQSPSNKVTEKGKDVELRCDPISGHTALYWYRQSLGQGLEFLIYFQGNSAPDKSGLPSDRFSAERTGGSVSTLTIQRTQQEDSAVYLCASSLATRRLAGELFFGEGSRLTVL.